This T cell receptor beta chain emerged from a study of PD-1 blockade in classical Hodgkin lymphoma. The wider study: Patients were administered nivolumab (3 mg/kg intravenously) every 2 weeks.

This CDR3 is built from 12 residues. Germline V gene data show CDR1 as SGHTA and CDR2 as FQGNSA. The method was immunoSEQ multiplex PCR; TCRdb's version includes in-frame clones alone and lacks a portion of them. The data hold tens of thousands of clones, with about 91% observed a single time. Regarding the study as a whole: Partial responders and progressors had significantly lower baseline TCR diversity. A significant rise in TCR diversity by C4D1 was seen for CD4+ but not CD8+ cells.

Worth noting for this clone: The antigen is undetermined. Relative to the germline gene, one junction end is altered; a read error may explain this.

Every single patient, without exception, relapsed after autologous stem cell transplantation, and brentuximab vedotin exposure varied. This clonotype originated in a human donor with classical Hodgkin lymphoma. The sequencing here drew on peripheral blood mononuclear cells (PBMCs), taken before the second cycle of nivolumab. The V gene is TRBV7-2, the J gene TRBJ2-4; 9 bases are shared with TRBD2. CDR3 sequence: CASSLELGTSHF. CDR3 nucleotides: TGTGCCAGCAGCTTAGAATTAGGGACTAGCCACTTC.